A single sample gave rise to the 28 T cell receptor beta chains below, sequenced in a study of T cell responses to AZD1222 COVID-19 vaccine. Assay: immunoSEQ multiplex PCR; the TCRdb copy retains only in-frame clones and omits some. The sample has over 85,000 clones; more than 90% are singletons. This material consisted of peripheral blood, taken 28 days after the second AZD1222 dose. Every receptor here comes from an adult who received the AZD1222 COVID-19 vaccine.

The CDR3 spells CASSGVNGELFF. The CDR3 region has the DNA TGTGCCAGCAGTGGAGTTAACGGGGAGCTGTTTTTT. This chain joins TRBV2 and TRBJ2-2; D call uncertain. CDR3 length: 12 amino acids. Trimming took 4 bases from V and 7 from J, leaving 7 bases between them. Germline CDR1 and CDR2: SNHLY and FYNNEI.

The CDR3 reads CASSPRDGSYEQYF. The CDR3 nucleotides read TGTGCCAGTAGTCCCCGAGACGGCTCCTACGAGCAGTACTTC. The chain combines TRBV19 with TRBJ2-7, with unresolved D. Germline CDR1 and CDR2: LNHDA and SQIVND (reference sequence). CDR3 length: 14 residues. The ends were cut back, 5 bases at V and 0 bases at J, with 11 bases in the middle.

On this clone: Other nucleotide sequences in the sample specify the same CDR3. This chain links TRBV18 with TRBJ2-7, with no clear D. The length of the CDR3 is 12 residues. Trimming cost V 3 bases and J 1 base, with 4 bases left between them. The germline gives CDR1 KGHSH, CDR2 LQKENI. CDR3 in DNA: TGTGCCAGCTCACCTGATTCCTACGAGCAGTACTTC. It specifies CASSPDSYEQYF. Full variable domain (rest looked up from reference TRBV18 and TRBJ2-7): NAGVMQNPRHLVRRRGQEARLRCSPMKGHSHVYWYRQLPEEGLKFMVYLQKENIIDESGMPKERFSAEFPKEGPSILRIQQVVRGDSAAYFCASSPDSYEQYFGPGTRLTVT.

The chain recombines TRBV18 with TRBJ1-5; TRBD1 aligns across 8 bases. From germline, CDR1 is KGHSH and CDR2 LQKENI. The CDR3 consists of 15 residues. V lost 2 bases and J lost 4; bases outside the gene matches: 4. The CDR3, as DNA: TGTGCCAGCTCACCAAGAAGACAGGGGAATCAGCCCCAGCATTTT. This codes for CASSPRRQGNQPQHF. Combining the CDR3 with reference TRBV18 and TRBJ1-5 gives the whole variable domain NAGVMQNPRHLVRRRGQEARLRCSPMKGHSHVYWYRQLPEEGLKFMVYLQKENIIDESGMPKERFSAEFPKEGPSILRIQQVVRGDSAAYFCASSPRRQGNQPQHFGDGTRLSIL.

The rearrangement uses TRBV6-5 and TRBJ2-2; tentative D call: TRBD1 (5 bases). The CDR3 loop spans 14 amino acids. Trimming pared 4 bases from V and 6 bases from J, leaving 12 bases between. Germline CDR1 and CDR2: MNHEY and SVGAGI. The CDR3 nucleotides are TGTGCCAGCAGTTCCCAGGGTTGGTCCGGGGAGCTGTTTTTT. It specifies CASSSQGWSGELFF.

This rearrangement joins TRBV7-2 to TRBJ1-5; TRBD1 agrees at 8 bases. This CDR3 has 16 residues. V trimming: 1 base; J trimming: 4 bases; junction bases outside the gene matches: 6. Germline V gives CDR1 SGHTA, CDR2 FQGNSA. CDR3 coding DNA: TGTGCCAGCAGCTTAGTGGGGACAGGAGCAAATCAGCCCCAGCATTTT. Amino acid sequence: CASSLVGTGANQPQHF.

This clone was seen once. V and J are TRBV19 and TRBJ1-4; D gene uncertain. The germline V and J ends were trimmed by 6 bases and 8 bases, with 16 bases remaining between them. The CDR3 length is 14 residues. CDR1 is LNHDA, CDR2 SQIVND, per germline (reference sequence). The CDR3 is CASRTTGAREKLFF. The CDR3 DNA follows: TGTGCCAGTAGGACGACGGGCGCTCGAGAAAAACTGTTTTTT.

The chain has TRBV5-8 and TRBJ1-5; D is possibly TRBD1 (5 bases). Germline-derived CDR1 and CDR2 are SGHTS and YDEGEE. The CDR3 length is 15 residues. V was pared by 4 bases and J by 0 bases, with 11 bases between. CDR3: CASSRDWRSNQPQHF. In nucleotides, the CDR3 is TGTGCCAGCAGCCGGGACTGGCGTAGCAATCAGCCCCAGCATTTT.

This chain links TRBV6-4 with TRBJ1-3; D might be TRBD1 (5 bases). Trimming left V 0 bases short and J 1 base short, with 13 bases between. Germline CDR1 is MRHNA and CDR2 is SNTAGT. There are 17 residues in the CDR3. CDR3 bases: TGTGCCAGCAGTGACTCGTCCCCCAGGGATTCTGGAAACACCATATATTTT. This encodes CASSDSSPRDSGNTIYF.

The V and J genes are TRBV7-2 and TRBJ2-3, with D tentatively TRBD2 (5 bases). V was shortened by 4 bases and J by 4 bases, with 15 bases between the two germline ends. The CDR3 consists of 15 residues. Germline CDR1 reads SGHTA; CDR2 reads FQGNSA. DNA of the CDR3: TGTGCCAGCAGCTCCCTAGCCTGGCAGGCAGATACGCAGTATTTT. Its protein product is CASSSLAWQADTQYF.

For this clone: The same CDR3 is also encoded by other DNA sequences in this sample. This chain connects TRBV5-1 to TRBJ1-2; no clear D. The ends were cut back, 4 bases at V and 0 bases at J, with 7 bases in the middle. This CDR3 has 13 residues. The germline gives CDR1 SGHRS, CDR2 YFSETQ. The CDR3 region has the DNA TGCGCCAGCAGCCTGACGGCTAACTATGGCTACACCTTC. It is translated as CASSLTANYGYTF.

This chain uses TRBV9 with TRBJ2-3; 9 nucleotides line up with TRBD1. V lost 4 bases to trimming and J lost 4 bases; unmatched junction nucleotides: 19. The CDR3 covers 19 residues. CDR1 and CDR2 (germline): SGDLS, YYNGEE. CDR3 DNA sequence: TGTGCCAGCAGCCCGTTTGAGTCCGTCACAGGGGGCGGTCCAGATACGCAGTATTTT. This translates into CASSPFESVTGGGPDTQYF.

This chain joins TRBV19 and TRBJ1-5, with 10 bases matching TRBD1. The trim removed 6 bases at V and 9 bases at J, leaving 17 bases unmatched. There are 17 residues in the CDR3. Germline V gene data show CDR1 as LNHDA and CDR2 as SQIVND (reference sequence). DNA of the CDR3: TGTGCCAGTAGCCCAAGACAGGGGGCAAGGTCCCAATCGCCCCAGCATTTT. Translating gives CASSPRQGARSQSPQHF.

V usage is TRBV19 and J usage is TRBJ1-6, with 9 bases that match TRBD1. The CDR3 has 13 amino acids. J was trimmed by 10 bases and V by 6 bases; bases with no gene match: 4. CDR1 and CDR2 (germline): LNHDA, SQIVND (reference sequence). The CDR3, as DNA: TGTGCCAGTAGGGGGACAGGGTCGTCACCCCTCCACTTT. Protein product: CASRGTGSSPLHF. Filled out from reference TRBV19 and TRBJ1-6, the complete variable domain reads DGGITQSPKYLFRKEGQNVTLSCEQNLNHDAMYWYRQDPGQGLRLIYYSQIVNDFQKGDIAEGYSVSREKKESFPLTVTSAQKNPTAFYLCASRGTGSSPLHFGNGTRLTVT.

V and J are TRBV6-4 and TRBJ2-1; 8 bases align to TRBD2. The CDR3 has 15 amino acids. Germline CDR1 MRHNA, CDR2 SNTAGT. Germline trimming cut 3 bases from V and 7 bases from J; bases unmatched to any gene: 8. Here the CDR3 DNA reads TGTGCCAGCAGTGAGGTAGCGGGGCTATGGAATGAGCAGTTCTTC. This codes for CASSEVAGLWNEQFF.

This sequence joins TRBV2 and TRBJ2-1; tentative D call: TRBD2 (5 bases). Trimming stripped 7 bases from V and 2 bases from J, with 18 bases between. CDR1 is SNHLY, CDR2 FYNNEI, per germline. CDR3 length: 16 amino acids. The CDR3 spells CASKRMVSNPYNEQFF. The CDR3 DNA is TGTGCCAGCAAGCGGATGGTATCCAACCCCTACAATGAGCAGTTCTTC. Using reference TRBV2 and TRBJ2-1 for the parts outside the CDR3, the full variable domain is EPEVTQTPSHQVTQMGQEVILRCVPISNHLYFYWYRQILGQKVEFLVSFYNNEISEKSEIFDDQFSVERPDGSNFTLKIRSTKLEDSAMYFCASKRMVSNPYNEQFFGPGTRLTVL.

CDR3 amino acids: CASSLVGADNYGYTF. For the CDR3, the DNA is TGTGCCAGCAGCTTGGTTGGGGCGGATAACTATGGCTACACCTTC. This chain uses TRBV5-6 with TRBJ1-2; the D gene is possibly TRBD1 (5 bases). Trimming removed 0 bases from V and 1 base from J, with 10 bases in between. The CDR3 is 15 amino acids. The V gene's germline CDR1 is SGHDT and CDR2 YYEEEE.

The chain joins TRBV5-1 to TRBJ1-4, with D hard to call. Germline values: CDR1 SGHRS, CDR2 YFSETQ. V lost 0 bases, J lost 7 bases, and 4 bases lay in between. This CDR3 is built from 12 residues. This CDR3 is CASSLAGEKLFF. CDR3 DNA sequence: TGCGCCAGCAGCTTGGCAGGTGAAAAACTGTTTTTT.

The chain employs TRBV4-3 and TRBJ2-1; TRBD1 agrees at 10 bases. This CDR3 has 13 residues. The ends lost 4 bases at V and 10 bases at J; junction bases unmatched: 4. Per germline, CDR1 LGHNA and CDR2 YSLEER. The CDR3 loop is CASSRDRGREQFF. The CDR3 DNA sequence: TGCGCCAGCAGCCGGGACAGGGGACGGGAGCAGTTCTTC.

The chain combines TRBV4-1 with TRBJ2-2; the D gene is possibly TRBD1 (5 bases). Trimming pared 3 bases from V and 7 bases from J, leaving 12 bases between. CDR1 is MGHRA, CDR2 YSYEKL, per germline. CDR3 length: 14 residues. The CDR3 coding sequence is TGCGCCAGCAGCCATTTAGGGGCGGTCGGGGAGCTGTTTTTT. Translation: CASSHLGAVGELFF.

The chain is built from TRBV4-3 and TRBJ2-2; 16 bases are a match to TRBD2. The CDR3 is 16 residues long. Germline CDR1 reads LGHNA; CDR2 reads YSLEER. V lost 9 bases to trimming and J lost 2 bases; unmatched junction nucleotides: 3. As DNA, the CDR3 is TGCGCCAGTGGGACTAGCGGGGGGGCAAACACCGGGGAGCTGTTTTTT. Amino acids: CASGTSGGANTGELFF.

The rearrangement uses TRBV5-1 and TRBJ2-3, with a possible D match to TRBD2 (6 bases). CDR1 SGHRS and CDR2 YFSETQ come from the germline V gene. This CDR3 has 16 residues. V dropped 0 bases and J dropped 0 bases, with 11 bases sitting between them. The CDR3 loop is CASSLASGRSTDTQYF. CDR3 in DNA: TGCGCCAGCAGCTTGGCCAGCGGGCGGAGCACAGATACGCAGTATTTT. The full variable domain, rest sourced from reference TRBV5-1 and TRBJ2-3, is KAGVTQTPRYLIKTRGQQVTLSCSPISGHRSVSWYQQTPGQGLQFLFEYFSETQRNKGNFPGRFSGRQFSNSRSEMNVSTLELGDSALYLCASSLASGRSTDTQYFGPGTRLTVL.

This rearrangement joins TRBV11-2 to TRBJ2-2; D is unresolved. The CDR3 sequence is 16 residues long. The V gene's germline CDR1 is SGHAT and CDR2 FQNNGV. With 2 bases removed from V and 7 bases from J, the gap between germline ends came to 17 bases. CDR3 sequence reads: CASSLNGRVWDGELFF. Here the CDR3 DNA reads TGTGCCAGCAGCTTAAATGGCAGAGTTTGGGACGGGGAGCTGTTTTTT.

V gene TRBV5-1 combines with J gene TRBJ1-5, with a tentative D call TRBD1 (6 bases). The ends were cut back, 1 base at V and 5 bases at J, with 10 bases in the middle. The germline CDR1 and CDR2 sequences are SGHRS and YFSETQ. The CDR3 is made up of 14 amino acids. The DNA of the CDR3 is TGCGCCAGCAGCTTGTCGGGGGCAGATCAGCCCCAGCATTTT. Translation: CASSLSGADQPQHF.

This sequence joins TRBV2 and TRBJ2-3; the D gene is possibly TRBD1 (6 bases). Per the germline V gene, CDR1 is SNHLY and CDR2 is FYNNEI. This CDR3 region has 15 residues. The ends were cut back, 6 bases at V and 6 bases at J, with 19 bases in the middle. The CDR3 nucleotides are TGTGCCAGCAGAGACGGACAGTCATTAAGCGATACGCAGTATTTT. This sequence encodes CASRDGQSLSDTQYF.

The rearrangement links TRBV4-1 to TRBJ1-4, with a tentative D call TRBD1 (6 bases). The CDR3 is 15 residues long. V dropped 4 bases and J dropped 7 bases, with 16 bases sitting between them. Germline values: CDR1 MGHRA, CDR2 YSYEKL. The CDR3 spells CASSRGQLIGEKLFF. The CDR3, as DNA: TGCGCCAGCAGCCGCGGACAGTTAATAGGTGAAAAACTGTTTTTT.

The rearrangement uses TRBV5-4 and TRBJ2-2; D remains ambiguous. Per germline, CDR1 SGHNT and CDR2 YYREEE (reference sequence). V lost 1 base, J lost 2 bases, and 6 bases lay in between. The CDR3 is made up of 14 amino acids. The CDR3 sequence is CASSLRVNTGELFF. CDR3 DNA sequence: TGTGCCAGCAGCTTGCGGGTAAACACCGGGGAGCTGTTTTTT.

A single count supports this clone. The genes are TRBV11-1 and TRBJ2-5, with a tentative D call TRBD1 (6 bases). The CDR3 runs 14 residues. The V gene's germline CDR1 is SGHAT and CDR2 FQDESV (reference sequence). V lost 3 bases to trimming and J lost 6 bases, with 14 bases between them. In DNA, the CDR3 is TGTGCCAGCAGCTTTGCCTGGGGGCGTCAGACCCAGTACTTC. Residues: CASSFAWGRQTQYF.